This TCR beta chain was recovered during a study of CD8 T cells in ankylosing spondylitis (dated by TCRdb to the late 2010s). About the full investigation: To find TCR variants linked to disease, the study profiled T cell receptor beta repertoires in ankylosing spondylitis patients and healthy donors. The whole study cohort included roughly 110 healthy donors and 20 to 30 ankylosing spondylitis patients. Peripheral blood was sampled, and synovial fluid was additionally collected from ankylosing spondylitis patients. Overall study outcomes, separate from this receptor: Some TCR beta motif variants had previously been reported in synovial fluid and blood of reactive arthritis patients, which suggested common disease-initiation mechanisms. Blood from ankylosing spondylitis patients appeared to be characterized by a TCR beta motif made up of under ten highly homologous amino acid variants. According to the report, matched synovial fluid samples from ankylosing spondylitis patients were significantly enriched for the disease-linked clones. A CD8+ phenotype was shown by the disease-linked clones, which were found at relatively low frequencies in peripheral blood.

This clonotype was recorded at least ten times. What antigen it recognizes has not been identified. No per-base quality is available; no much larger clone lies one base away. V is pared back by 3 bases and J by 5 bases, with 8 bases lying between the germline termini. The germline V gene gives CDR1 as ENHRY and CDR2 as SYGVKD. From its cysteine to its phenylalanine, the CDR3 spans 13 amino acids. Just the 39-base CDR3 DNA is kept, in frame starting at base 1. This sample was sequenced with an Illumina HiSeq 2500. TCR beta libraries were prepared by quantitative 5'-RACE with molecular barcodes. Processing in the source paper ran as follows. To identify disease-linked TCR variants, a new computational method was used, one built on a probabilistic model of VDJ rearrangement. TCRdb applied fastp at Q25 and MiXCR to the public reads, then kept only in-frame beta chains. Each record represents a unique CDR3 protein, reported with the most common genes and DNA among its rows. For this entry, the V and J calls and clone size follow TCRdb and not the study's own pipeline. The sample table records roughly 490,000 distinct CDR3 sequences; 5.3% of these occur just once. The top ten constitute under 4.5% of the sample.

This TCR was recovered from a male donor with ankylosing spondylitis. The chain employs TRBV10-3 and TRBJ2-1; the D gene remains uncertain. Input material: blood, either unsorted or a sorted T cell fraction (not recorded which). At the DNA level, the sequence is TGTGCCATCAGTGATAGGATGGACAATGAGCAGTTCTTC. Translated, this is CAISDRMDNEQFF.